Listed below are T cell receptor beta chains from one sample, sequenced in a study of blood T cell repertoires in COVID-19. This table comes from immunoSEQ multiplex PCR, and its TCRdb copy is limited to in-frame clones, with some not included. The sample has about 160,000 clones, 85% to 95% seen once. The sample taken for sequencing was peripheral blood. The receptors were sampled from a woman aged 45-65 years with acute or convalescent COVID-19. Each CDR3 is given with its conserved first and last residue. The D gene is left open where the match is weak. Clone size is not always given. Where it is, it says once, few, many or a class for expanded clones.

J gene | V gene | clone size | D gene | CDR3 DNA | CDR3 protein
TRBJ2-7 | TRBV19 | NA | NA | TGTGCCAGTAGTAGGGGCGGGGCCTACGAGCAGTACTTC | CASSRGGAYEQYF
TRBJ1-2 | TRBV2 | once | TRBD1 | TGTGCCATCGCGACAGGGGGGAACTATGGCTACACCTTC | CAIATGGNYGYTF
TRBJ1-5 | TRBV4-1 | NA | TRBD1 | TGCGCCAGCAGCCAACAAACAGGGGGGCGGAATCAGCCCCAGCATTTT | CASSQQTGGRNQPQHF
TRBJ1-2 | TRBV12-3/TRBV12-4 | NA | NA | TGTGCCAGCAGCCGGTATGGCTACACCTTC | CASSRYGYTF
TRBJ1-6 | TRBV9 | NA | NA | TGTGCCAGCAGCGACTCAAAACAGGCGTCGAGCTCCTATAATTCACCCCTCCACTTT | CASSDSKQASSSYNSPLHF
TRBJ1-6 | TRBV28 | NA | NA | TGTGCCAGCAGTCCGGGACACAGTAATTCACCCCTCCACTTT | CASSPGHSNSPLHF
TRBJ2-5 | TRBV3-1/TRBV3-2 | NA | TRBD2 | TGTGCCAGCAGCCCCTGGGCTAGCGGGGGCCAAGAGACCCAGTACTTC | CASSPWASGGQETQYF
TRBJ1-2 | TRBV19 | NA | TRBD1 | TGTGCCAGTAGTGCCCGGACAGGGTTGCGCCTCTATGGCTACACCTTC | CASSARTGLRLYGYTF
TRBJ2-5 | TRBV28 | NA | NA | TGTGCCAGCAGTTTATCTCCCTTTTGGGGGCCTTCACAAGAGACCCAGTACTTC | CASSLSPFWGPSQETQYF
TRBJ1-1 | TRBV5-1 | NA | TRBD1 | TGCGCCAGCAGCCCGACAGGGTTGAACACTGAAGCTTTCTTT | CASSPTGLNTEAFF
TRBJ2-7 | TRBV6-5 | NA | NA | TGTGCCAGCAGTTCATCTTTTGAGAGCTCCTACGAGCAGTACTTC | CASSSSFESSYEQYF
TRBJ1-1 | TRBV7-7 | NA | NA | TGTGCTAGCAGCTTAGAAACGGGTACTGAAGCTTTCTTT | CASSLETGTEAFF
TRBJ1-6 | TRBV6-5 | NA | TRBD1 | TGTGCCAGCAGTCCCACAGGGGCAGGAAATTCACCCCTCCACTTT | CASSPTGAGNSPLHF
TRBJ2-7 | TRBV7-8 | few | NA | TGTGCCAGCAGCTTAGGGACAGTCAACGAGCAGTACTTC | CASSLGTVNEQYF
TRBJ1-1 | TRBV7-9 | NA | NA | TGTGCCAGCAGCCCAGGGGCCCTGGCAGAGGCGGCTTTCTTT | CASSPGALAEAAFF
TRBJ1-6 | TRBV3-1/TRBV3-2 | NA | NA | TGTGCCAGCAGCCAACAGGGGAGCAATTCACCCCTCCACTTT | CASSQQGSNSPLHF
TRBJ2-5 | TRBV19 | few | TRBD2 | TGTGCCAGTAGTATGTCTAGCGGGCCACAAGAGACCCAGTACTTC | CASSMSSGPQETQYF
TRBJ1-5 | TRBV18 | NA | NA | TGTGCCAGCTCACGGGGACACGTTAGCAATCAGCCCCAGCATTTT | CASSRGHVSNQPQHF
TRBJ1-6 | TRBV10-3 | NA | NA | TGTGCCATCAGTGCCGCGGGGAGGAATTCACCCCTCCACTTT | CAISAAGRNSPLHF
TRBJ2-2 | TRBV4-2 | NA | NA | TGTGCCAGCAGCCAAGATCTGACTACGGGGGGCATTACCGGGGAGCTGTTTTTT | CASSQDLTTGGITGELFF
TRBJ2-7 | TRBV30 | NA | NA | TGTGCCTGGAGTACCCCGGGGGGCCACGAGCAGTACTTC | CAWSTPGGHEQYF
TRBJ2-1 | TRBV3-1/TRBV3-2 | NA | NA | TGTGCCAGCAGCCTAACCACGGTTGAGCAGTTCTTC | CASSLTTVEQFF
TRBJ1-1 | TRBV18 | NA | TRBD1 | TGTGCCAGCTCACCCAGGGCTTTGGGGACAGGGGGTTTGAACACTGAAGCTTTCTTT | CASSPRALGTGGLNTEAFF
TRBJ1-4 | TRBV6-1 | NA | TRBD1 | TGTGCCAGCAGTGAGACAGGGATTGGTGAAAAACTGTTTTTT | CASSETGIGEKLFF
TRBJ1-3 | TRBV7-9 | NA | TRBD1 | TGTGCCAGCAGCTTGGGACAGGACACTAGCTCTGGAAACACCATATATTTT | CASSLGQDTSSGNTIYF
TRBJ2-1 | TRBV9 | NA | NA | TGTGCCAGCAGCGTAGAATTGAGGGGGAGTAACAATGAGCAGTTCTTC | CASSVELRGSNNEQFF
TRBJ2-2 | TRBV6-5 | NA | TRBD1 | TGTGCCAGCCGGGACAGGAACACCGGGGAGCTGTTTTTT | CASRDRNTGELFF
TRBJ1-2 | TRBV18 | NA | NA | TGTGCCAGCTCACCGCAACCGGGACAATCCAATGGCTACACCTTC | CASSPQPGQSNGYTF
TRBJ2-7 | TRBV6-5 | NA | NA | TGTGCCAGCGTGAGAGCGGGCCTCTACGAGCAGTACTTC | CASVRAGLYEQYF
TRBJ2-1 | TRBV6-5 | NA | NA | TGTGCCAGCAGTCCATCATACCGGGGCTACAATGAGCAGTTCTTC | CASSPSYRGYNEQFF
TRBJ1-6 | TRBV25-1 | NA | NA | TGTGCCAGCAGGGAGGGTAATTCACCCCTCCACTTT | CASREGNSPLHF
TRBJ2-5 | TRBV25-1 | NA | NA | TGTGCCAGCAGTGGGGGACACCGGCGAGAGACCCAGTACTTC | CASSGGHRRETQYF
TRBJ2-3 | TRBV27 | NA | NA | TGTGCCAGCAGTCCCCTAGGTGACTCACTAGCAAATACGCAGTATTTT | CASSPLGDSLANTQYF
TRBJ2-3 | TRBV3-1/TRBV3-2 | NA | NA | TGTGCCAGCAGCCACGAACATCCCGAACGGGGCACAGATACGCAGTATTTT | CASSHEHPERGTDTQYF
TRBJ1-3 | TRBV6-5 | NA | NA | TGTGCCAGCAGTTACTCGTGGCCAGGTTCTGGAAACACCATATATTTT | CASSYSWPGSGNTIYF
TRBJ1-4 | TRBV12-3/TRBV12-4 | NA | NA | TGTGCCAGCAGTCAGGATGAAAAACTGTTTTTT | CASSQDEKLFF
TRBJ2-7 | TRBV11-2 | NA | NA | TGTGCCAGCAGCTTGGGGCTTTACGAGCAGTACTTC | CASSLGLYEQYF
TRBJ1-2 | TRBV4-2 | NA | TRBD1 | TGTGCCAGCAGCCAAGACGGGGACAGTGATTCTAACTATGGCTACACCTTC | CASSQDGDSDSNYGYTF
TRBJ1-1 | TRBV12-5 | NA | NA | TGTGCTAGTGGTTTGGTACGCGTGAGGGACACTGAAGCTTTCTTT | CASGLVRVRDTEAFF
TRBJ1-4 | TRBV28 | NA | NA | TGTGCCAGCAGTATAGTTAATGAAAAACTGTTTTTT | CASSIVNEKLFF
TRBJ2-3 | TRBV15 | NA | NA | TGTGCCACCAGCGGCCCGCCGCCGGAGATGTATTTT | CATSGPPPEMYF
TRBJ1-4 | TRBV6-1 | NA | NA | TGTGCCAGCAGTGAAGCGGGACACGGCCAATCAGGTGAAAAACTGTTTTTT | CASSEAGHGQSGEKLFF
TRBJ1-5 | TRBV19 | NA | NA | TGTGCCAGTAGTACCTACAATCAGCCCCAGCATTTT | CASSTYNQPQHF
TRBJ2-1 | TRBV27 | few | NA | TGTGCCAGCAGTTCCGACAGGTTAAATGAGCAGTTCTTC | CASSSDRLNEQFF
TRBJ1-4 | TRBV6-5 | NA | NA | TGTGCCAGCAAGTGGCGCAGGGAATCAAATGAAAAACTGTTTTTT | CASKWRRESNEKLFF
TRBJ2-1 | TRBV6-5 | NA | TRBD1 | TGTGCCAGCAATAGACACAGGGGGATCGATGAGCAGTTCTTC | CASNRHRGIDEQFF